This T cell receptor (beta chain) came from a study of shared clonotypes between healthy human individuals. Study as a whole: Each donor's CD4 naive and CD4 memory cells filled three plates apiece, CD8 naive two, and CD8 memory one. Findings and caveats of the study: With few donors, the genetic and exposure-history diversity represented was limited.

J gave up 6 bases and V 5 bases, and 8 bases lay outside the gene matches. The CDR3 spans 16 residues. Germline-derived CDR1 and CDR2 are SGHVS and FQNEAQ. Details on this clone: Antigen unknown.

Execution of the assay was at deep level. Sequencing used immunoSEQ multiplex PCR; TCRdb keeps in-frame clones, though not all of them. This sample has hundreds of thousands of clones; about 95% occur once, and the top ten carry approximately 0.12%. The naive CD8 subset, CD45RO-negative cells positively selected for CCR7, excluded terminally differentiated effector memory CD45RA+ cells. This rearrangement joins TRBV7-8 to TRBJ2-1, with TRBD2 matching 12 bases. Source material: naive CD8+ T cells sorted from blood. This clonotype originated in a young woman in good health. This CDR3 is CASSRTGLAGFNEQFF. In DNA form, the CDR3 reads TGTGCCAGCAGCCGAACGGGACTAGCGGGCTTCAATGAGCAGTTCTTC.